These T cell receptor beta chains were read from a single sample in a study of shared clonotypes between healthy human individuals. Only in-frame clones appear in the TCRdb table, and some are missing; sequencing was by immunoSEQ multiplex PCR. The sample includes about 2.1 million clones, roughly 93% of them seen just once. Sequenced sample: naive CD8+ T cells from PBMCs. These TCRs come from a man younger than 35 in good health. Some clones in this sample may be carry-over from other donors' samples. Both conserved end residues are part of each CDR3. D genes are given only for firm matches. The size field is filled for only some rows; it gives once, few, many or a size class.

d_call: TRBD2
clone_size: -
v_call: TRBV19
j_call: TRBJ2-7
cdr3_aa: CASSIMGGLAGAPHEQYF
cdr3_nt: TGTGCCAGTAGTATAATGGGGGGACTAGCGGGAGCTCCGCACGAGCAGTACTTC

d_call: TRBD1
clone_size: -
v_call: TRBV28
j_call: TRBJ1-1
cdr3_aa: CASSIYRGGDTEAFF
cdr3_nt: TGTGCCAGCAGTATCTACAGGGGGGGAGACACTGAAGCTTTCTTT

d_call: -
clone_size: -
v_call: TRBV30
j_call: TRBJ1-5
cdr3_aa: CAWSVPSGVSNQPQHF
cdr3_nt: TGTGCCTGGAGTGTCCCGTCGGGGGTTAGCAATCAGCCCCAGCATTTT

d_call: -
clone_size: -
v_call: TRBV19
j_call: TRBJ1-5
cdr3_aa: CASTERGINQPQHF
cdr3_nt: TGTGCCAGTACCGAGAGAGGGATCAATCAGCCCCAGCATTTT

d_call: -
clone_size: -
v_call: TRBV7-9
j_call: TRBJ1-4
cdr3_aa: CASSLEATNEKLFF
cdr3_nt: TGTGCCAGCAGCCTAGAAGCAACTAATGAAAAACTGTTTTTT

d_call: -
clone_size: -
v_call: TRBV7-2
j_call: TRBJ2-1
cdr3_aa: CASSLEAVVNEQFF
cdr3_nt: TGTGCCAGCAGCTTGGAGGCCGTAGTAAATGAGCAGTTCTTC

d_call: TRBD1
clone_size: -
v_call: TRBV28
j_call: TRBJ1-5
cdr3_aa: CASSLLTGSNQPQHF
cdr3_nt: TGTGCCAGCAGTTTATTGACAGGGAGCAATCAGCCCCAGCATTTT

d_call: TRBD1
clone_size: -
v_call: TRBV19
j_call: TRBJ1-5
cdr3_aa: CASTTGGNQPQHF
cdr3_nt: TGTGCCAGTACCACAGGGGGCAATCAGCCCCAGCATTTT

d_call: -
clone_size: -
v_call: TRBV7-9
j_call: TRBJ1-1
cdr3_aa: CASSTIGGYNTEAFF
cdr3_nt: TGTGCCAGCAGCACCATCGGGGGCTATAACACTGAAGCTTTCTTT

d_call: -
clone_size: once
v_call: TRBV11-2
j_call: TRBJ2-1
cdr3_aa: CASTLPASAEEQFF
cdr3_nt: TGTGCCAGCACCCTACCGGCCTCTGCGGAAGAGCAGTTCTTC

d_call: TRBD1
clone_size: -
v_call: TRBV7-9
j_call: TRBJ2-7
cdr3_aa: CASSPRTGGSEQYF
cdr3_nt: TGTGCCAGCAGCCCCAGGACAGGGGGCTCCGAGCAGTACTTC

d_call: TRBD1
clone_size: -
v_call: TRBV5-4
j_call: TRBJ1-1
cdr3_aa: CASSSRGQGIQGTEAFF
cdr3_nt: TGTGCCAGCAGCTCGAGGGGGCAGGGAATCCAGGGCACTGAAGCTTTCTTT

d_call: -
clone_size: -
v_call: TRBV2
j_call: TRBJ2-3
cdr3_aa: CASSVGKRGRGDTQYF
cdr3_nt: TGTGCCAGCAGTGTTGGGAAGCGGGGCAGGGGAGATACGCAGTATTTT

d_call: -
clone_size: -
v_call: TRBV11-3
j_call: TRBJ2-2
cdr3_aa: CASSLDARQENTGELFF
cdr3_nt: TGTGCCAGCAGCTTAGATGCAAGGCAGGAAAACACCGGGGAGCTGTTTTTT

d_call: -
clone_size: -
v_call: TRBV11-2
j_call: TRBJ1-1
cdr3_aa: CASSLAPTNTEAFF
cdr3_nt: TGTGCCAGCAGCTTGGCGCCGACGAACACTGAAGCTTTCTTT

d_call: -
clone_size: -
v_call: TRBV14
j_call: TRBJ2-7
cdr3_aa: CASSQVLAAYEQYF
cdr3_nt: TGTGCCAGCAGCCAAGTTTTGGCAGCCTACGAGCAGTACTTC

d_call: -
clone_size: -
v_call: TRBV7-3
j_call: TRBJ1-3
cdr3_aa: CASSLNPGNTIYF
cdr3_nt: TGTGCCAGCAGCCTAAACCCCGGAAACACCATATATTTT

d_call: -
clone_size: -
v_call: TRBV27
j_call: TRBJ2-3
cdr3_aa: CASSLQVWVEGGTDTQYF
cdr3_nt: TGTGCCAGCAGTTTACAGGTGTGGGTTGAGGGTGGCACAGATACGCAGTATTTT

d_call: TRBD2
clone_size: once
v_call: TRBV4-1
j_call: TRBJ2-1
cdr3_aa: CASSPGTGFHSGLAGDEQFF
cdr3_nt: TGCGCCAGCAGCCCGGGGACAGGCTTCCACAGCGGACTAGCGGGAGATGAGCAGTTCTTC

d_call: -
clone_size: -
v_call: TRBV27
j_call: TRBJ2-7
cdr3_aa: CASSSINDYLYEQYF
cdr3_nt: TGTGCCAGCAGTTCCATTAACGACTACCTTTACGAGCAGTACTTC

d_call: TRBD2
clone_size: -
v_call: TRBV2
j_call: TRBJ2-3
cdr3_aa: CASSEGVGREGVTDTQYF
cdr3_nt: TGTGCCAGCAGTGAAGGTGTAGGGCGGGAGGGGGTCACAGATACGCAGTATTTT

d_call: TRBD2
clone_size: -
v_call: TRBV7-7
j_call: TRBJ2-1
cdr3_aa: CASSFQAGAPYNEQFF
cdr3_nt: TGTGCCAGCAGCTTCCAAGCGGGAGCCCCCTACAATGAGCAGTTCTTC

d_call: TRBD1
clone_size: -
v_call: TRBV10-1
j_call: TRBJ1-1
cdr3_aa: CASGQGVNTEAFF
cdr3_nt: TGCGCCAGTGGACAGGGAGTGAACACTGAAGCTTTCTTT

d_call: -
clone_size: few
v_call: TRBV28
j_call: TRBJ1-2
cdr3_aa: CASRRTNYGYTF
cdr3_nt: TGTGCCAGCAGACGGACTAACTATGGCTACACCTTC

d_call: -
clone_size: -
v_call: TRBV5-4
j_call: TRBJ1-1
cdr3_aa: CASSLFNTEAFF
cdr3_nt: TGTGCCAGCAGCCTATTTAACACTGAAGCTTTCTTT

d_call: -
clone_size: -
v_call: TRBV4-3
j_call: TRBJ2-1
cdr3_aa: CASSQDQGRLTYNEQFF
cdr3_nt: TGCGCCAGCAGCCAAGATCAAGGACGTTTAACCTACAATGAGCAGTTCTTC

d_call: -
clone_size: -
v_call: TRBV4-1
j_call: TRBJ2-1
cdr3_aa: CASSQEEERRTGEQFF
cdr3_nt: TGCGCCAGCAGCCAAGAGGAAGAACGGAGGACGGGTGAGCAGTTCTTC

d_call: -
clone_size: -
v_call: TRBV27
j_call: TRBJ1-2
cdr3_aa: CASSLGPPNGYTF
cdr3_nt: TGTGCCAGCAGTTTAGGTCCACCGAACGGCTACACCTTC

d_call: TRBD2
clone_size: -
v_call: TRBV4-1
j_call: TRBJ2-3
cdr3_aa: CASSQDRTAGGDTQYF
cdr3_nt: TGCGCCAGCAGCCAAGATCGAACTGCCGGGGGGGATACGCAGTATTTT

d_call: TRBD2
clone_size: once
v_call: TRBV10-3
j_call: TRBJ2-1
cdr3_aa: CAISELGRDEQFF
cdr3_nt: TGTGCCATCAGTGAGTTAGGGAGGGATGAGCAGTTCTTC

d_call: TRBD1
clone_size: -
v_call: TRBV28
j_call: TRBJ2-2
cdr3_aa: CASSRDRAPTGELFF
cdr3_nt: TGTGCCAGCAGCCGGGACAGGGCCCCCACCGGGGAGCTGTTTTTT

d_call: -
clone_size: once
v_call: TRBV27
j_call: TRBJ1-6
cdr3_aa: CASSYGTDYNSPLHF
cdr3_nt: TGTGCCAGCAGTTACGGGACCGACTATAATTCACCCCTCCACTTT

d_call: -
clone_size: -
v_call: TRBV7-6
j_call: TRBJ2-1
cdr3_aa: CASSLGWGIRGNEQFF
cdr3_nt: TGTGCCAGCAGCTTAGGATGGGGGATAAGGGGCAATGAGCAGTTCTTC

d_call: -
clone_size: -
v_call: TRBV28
j_call: TRBJ2-3
cdr3_aa: CASSFSSGDTDTQYF
cdr3_nt: TGTGCCAGCAGTTTTAGTAGCGGAGACACAGATACGCAGTATTTT

d_call: TRBD2
clone_size: -
v_call: TRBV13
j_call: TRBJ2-1
cdr3_aa: CASSLWTSGRLEQFF
cdr3_nt: TGTGCCAGCAGCCTCTGGACTAGCGGGAGGTTGGAGCAGTTCTTC

d_call: -
clone_size: -
v_call: TRBV7-9
j_call: TRBJ2-5
cdr3_aa: CASSPGRPLETQYF
cdr3_nt: TGTGCCAGCAGCCCCGGACGGCCCCTGGAGACCCAGTACTTC

d_call: -
clone_size: -
v_call: TRBV5-1
j_call: TRBJ2-7
cdr3_aa: CASSLVSREGGSYEQYF
cdr3_nt: TGCGCCAGCAGCTTAGTGAGTCGTGAGGGGGGGTCCTACGAGCAGTACTTC

d_call: -
clone_size: once
v_call: TRBV4-1
j_call: TRBJ1-5
cdr3_aa: CASSQDRRYNQPQHF
cdr3_nt: TGCGCCAGCAGCCAAGATCGGAGGTACAATCAGCCCCAGCATTTT

d_call: -
clone_size: -
v_call: TRBV28
j_call: TRBJ2-7
cdr3_aa: CASSFQDRTYEQYF
cdr3_nt: TGTGCCAGCAGTTTTCAAGACAGGACCTACGAGCAGTACTTC

d_call: -
clone_size: -
v_call: TRBV19
j_call: TRBJ2-2
cdr3_aa: CASSVNRGSGELFF
cdr3_nt: TGTGCCAGTAGTGTTAATCGGGGGTCCGGGGAGCTGTTTTTT

d_call: -
clone_size: -
v_call: TRBV28
j_call: TRBJ2-6
cdr3_aa: CASSGPGANVLTF
cdr3_nt: TGTGCCAGCTCAGGGCCAGGGGCCAACGTCCTGACTTTC

d_call: -
clone_size: few
v_call: TRBV10-3
j_call: TRBJ1-2
cdr3_aa: CAISDLRDPNYGYTF
cdr3_nt: TGTGCCATCAGTGATTTACGGGATCCTAACTATGGCTACACCTTC

d_call: -
clone_size: -
v_call: TRBV9
j_call: TRBJ2-1
cdr3_aa: CASSVWVGSPSNEQFF
cdr3_nt: TGTGCCAGCAGCGTATGGGTCGGGAGCCCCTCCAATGAGCAGTTCTTC

d_call: TRBD1
clone_size: -
v_call: TRBV7-6
j_call: TRBJ2-7
cdr3_aa: CASSFGQGLYEQYF
cdr3_nt: TGTGCCAGCAGCTTTGGACAGGGGCTCTACGAGCAGTACTTC

d_call: TRBD2
clone_size: -
v_call: TRBV7-3
j_call: TRBJ2-1
cdr3_aa: CASSLLAGGLNEQFF
cdr3_nt: TGTGCCAGCAGCTTATTAGCGGGAGGTCTCAATGAGCAGTTCTTC

d_call: TRBD1
clone_size: -
v_call: TRBV6-5
j_call: TRBJ2-1
cdr3_aa: CASSYGQGMGEQFF
cdr3_nt: TGTGCCAGCAGTTACGGACAGGGGATGGGTGAGCAGTTCTTC

d_call: -
clone_size: -
v_call: TRBV10-3
j_call: TRBJ1-1
cdr3_aa: CAISEPGAGQMNTEAFF
cdr3_nt: TGTGCCATCAGTGAGCCCGGGGCCGGACAGATGAACACTGAAGCTTTCTTT

d_call: -
clone_size: -
v_call: TRBV7-8
j_call: TRBJ1-2
cdr3_aa: CASSEERLAYGYTF
cdr3_nt: TGTGCCAGCAGCGAAGAGAGGCTCGCGTATGGCTACACCTTC

d_call: TRBD2
clone_size: -
v_call: TRBV29-1
j_call: TRBJ2-2
cdr3_aa: CSVEGARTSGRANTGELFF
cdr3_nt: TGCAGCGTTGAGGGGGCGAGGACTAGCGGGAGGGCGAACACCGGGGAGCTGTTTTTT

d_call: TRBD1
clone_size: -
v_call: TRBV7-9
j_call: TRBJ1-1
cdr3_aa: CASSAPRTGLNTEAFF
cdr3_nt: TGTGCCAGCAGCGCCCCTCGGACAGGATTGAACACTGAAGCTTTCTTT

d_call: TRBD2
clone_size: -
v_call: TRBV27
j_call: TRBJ2-3
cdr3_aa: CASRRSSGSGADTQYF
cdr3_nt: TGTGCCAGCAGAAGGTCTAGCGGGAGTGGAGCAGATACGCAGTATTTT

d_call: -
clone_size: -
v_call: TRBV5-5
j_call: TRBJ1-2
cdr3_aa: CASTPFYGADYGYTF
cdr3_nt: TGTGCCAGCACCCCTTTTTACGGCGCCGACTATGGCTACACCTTC

d_call: -
clone_size: -
v_call: TRBV6-5
j_call: TRBJ2-7
cdr3_aa: CASSLGPGRSYEQYF
cdr3_nt: TGTGCCAGCAGCCTTGGACCAGGGAGGTCCTACGAGCAGTACTTC

d_call: TRBD2
clone_size: -
v_call: TRBV9
j_call: TRBJ2-7
cdr3_aa: CASSEWASGSDYEQYF
cdr3_nt: TGTGCCAGCAGCGAGTGGGCTAGCGGGAGTGACTACGAGCAGTACTTC

d_call: -
clone_size: -
v_call: TRBV5-8
j_call: TRBJ2-1
cdr3_aa: CASSFLRRGRETSYNEQFF
cdr3_nt: TGTGCCAGCAGCTTCTTACGTCGGGGGCGGGAGACGTCCTACAATGAGCAGTTCTTC

d_call: -
clone_size: -
v_call: TRBV7-9
j_call: TRBJ1-2
cdr3_aa: CASSLRRGKAEYGYTF
cdr3_nt: TGTGCCAGCAGCTTAAGGAGGGGAAAAGCTGAATATGGCTACACCTTC

d_call: -
clone_size: -
v_call: TRBV9
j_call: TRBJ2-1
cdr3_aa: CASSVRDFAYNEQFF
cdr3_nt: TGTGCCAGCAGCGTACGGGACTTTGCCTACAATGAGCAGTTCTTC